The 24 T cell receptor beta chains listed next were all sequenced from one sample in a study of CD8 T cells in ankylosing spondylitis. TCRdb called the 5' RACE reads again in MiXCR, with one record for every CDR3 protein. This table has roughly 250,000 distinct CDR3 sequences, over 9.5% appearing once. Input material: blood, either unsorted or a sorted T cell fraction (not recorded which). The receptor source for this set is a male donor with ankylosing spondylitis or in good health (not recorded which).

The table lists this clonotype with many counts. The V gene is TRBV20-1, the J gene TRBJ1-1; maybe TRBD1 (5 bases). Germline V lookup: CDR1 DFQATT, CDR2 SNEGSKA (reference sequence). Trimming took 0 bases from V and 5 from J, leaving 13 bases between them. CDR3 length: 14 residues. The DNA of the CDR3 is TGCAGTGCTAGAGACCCAAACGGGGGGACTGAAGCTTTCTTT. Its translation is CSARDPNGGTEAFF.

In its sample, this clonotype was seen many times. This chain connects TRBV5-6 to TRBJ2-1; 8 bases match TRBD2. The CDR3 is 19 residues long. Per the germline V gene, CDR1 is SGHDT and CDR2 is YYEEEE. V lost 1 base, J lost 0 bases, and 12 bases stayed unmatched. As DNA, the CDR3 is TGTGCCAGCAGCTTGCCGGGAGCGGGGGCCTTGAGCTCCTACAATGAGCAGTTCTTC. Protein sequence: CASSLPGAGALSSYNEQFF.

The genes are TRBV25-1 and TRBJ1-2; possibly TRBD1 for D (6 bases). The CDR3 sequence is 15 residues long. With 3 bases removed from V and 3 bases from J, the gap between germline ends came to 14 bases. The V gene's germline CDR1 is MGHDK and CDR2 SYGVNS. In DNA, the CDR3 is TGTGCCAGCAGTGATCAACAGGGTCTCCACTATGGCTACACCTTC. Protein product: CASSDQQGLHYGYTF.

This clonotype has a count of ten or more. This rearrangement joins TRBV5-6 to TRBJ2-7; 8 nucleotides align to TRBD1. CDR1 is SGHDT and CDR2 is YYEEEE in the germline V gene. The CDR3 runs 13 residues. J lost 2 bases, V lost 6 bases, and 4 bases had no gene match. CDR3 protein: CASNRGSTYEQYF. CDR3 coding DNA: TGTGCCAGCAACAGGGGGTCCACCTACGAGCAGTACTTC. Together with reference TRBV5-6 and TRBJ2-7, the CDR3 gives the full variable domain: DAGVTQSPTHLIKTRGQQVTLRCSPKSGHDTVSWYQQALGQGPQFIFQYYEEEERQRGNFPDRFSGHQFPNYSSELNVNALLLGDSALYLCASNRGSTYEQYFGPGTRLTVT.

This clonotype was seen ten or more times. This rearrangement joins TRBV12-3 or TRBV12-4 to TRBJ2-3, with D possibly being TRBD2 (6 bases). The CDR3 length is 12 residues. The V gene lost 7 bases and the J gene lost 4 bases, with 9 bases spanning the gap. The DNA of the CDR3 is TGTGCCAGCACTTCGGGGGCAGATACGCAGTATTTT. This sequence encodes CASTSGADTQYF.

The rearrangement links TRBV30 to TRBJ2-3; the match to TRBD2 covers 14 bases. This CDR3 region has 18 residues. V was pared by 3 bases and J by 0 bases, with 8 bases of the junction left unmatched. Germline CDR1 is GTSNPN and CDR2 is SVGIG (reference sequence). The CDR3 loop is CAWSWGLAGDGSTDTQYF. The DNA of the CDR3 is TGTGCCTGGAGCTGGGGACTAGCGGGAGATGGGAGCACAGATACGCAGTATTTT.

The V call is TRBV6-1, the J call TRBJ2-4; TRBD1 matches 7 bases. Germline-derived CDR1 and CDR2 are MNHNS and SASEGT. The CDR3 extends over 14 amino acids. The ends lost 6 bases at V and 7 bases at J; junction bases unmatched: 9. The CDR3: CASSPAQGVNIQYF. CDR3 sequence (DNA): TGTGCCAGCAGCCCTGCCCAGGGGGTCAACATTCAGTACTTC.

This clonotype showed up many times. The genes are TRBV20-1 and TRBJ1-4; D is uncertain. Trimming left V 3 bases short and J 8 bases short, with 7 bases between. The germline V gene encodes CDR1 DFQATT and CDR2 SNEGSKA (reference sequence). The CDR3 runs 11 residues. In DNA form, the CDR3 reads TGCAGTGCTAGCCCGGGGGAAAAACTGTTTTTT. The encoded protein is CSASPGEKLFF.

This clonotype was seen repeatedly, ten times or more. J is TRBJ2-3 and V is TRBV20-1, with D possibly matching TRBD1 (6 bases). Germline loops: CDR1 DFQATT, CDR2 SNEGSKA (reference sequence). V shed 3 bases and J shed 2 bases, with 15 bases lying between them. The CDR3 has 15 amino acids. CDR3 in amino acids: CSASYWDTPTDTQYF. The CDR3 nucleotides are TGCAGTGCTAGTTATTGGGACACCCCCACAGATACGCAGTATTTT.

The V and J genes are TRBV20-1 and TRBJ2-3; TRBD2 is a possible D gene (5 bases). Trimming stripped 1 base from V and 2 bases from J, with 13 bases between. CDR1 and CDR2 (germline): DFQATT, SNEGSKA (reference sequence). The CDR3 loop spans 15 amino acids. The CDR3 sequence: CSARVSLDFTDTQYF. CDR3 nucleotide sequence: TGCAGTGCTAGAGTTTCACTAGATTTCACAGATACGCAGTATTTT.

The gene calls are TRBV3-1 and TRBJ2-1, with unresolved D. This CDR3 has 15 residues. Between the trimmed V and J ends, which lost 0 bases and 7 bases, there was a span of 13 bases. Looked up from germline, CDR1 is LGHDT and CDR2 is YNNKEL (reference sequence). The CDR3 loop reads CASSQEQYNPNEQFF. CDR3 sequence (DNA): TGTGCCAGCAGCCAAGAACAGTATAATCCTAATGAGCAGTTCTTC.

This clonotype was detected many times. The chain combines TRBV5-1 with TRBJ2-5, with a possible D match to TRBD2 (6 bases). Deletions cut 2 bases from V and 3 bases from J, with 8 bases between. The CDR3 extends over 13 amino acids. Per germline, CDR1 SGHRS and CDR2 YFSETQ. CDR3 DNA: TGCGCCAGCAGCTTTGGCGGGGAAGAGACCCAGTACTTC. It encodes CASSFGGEETQYF.

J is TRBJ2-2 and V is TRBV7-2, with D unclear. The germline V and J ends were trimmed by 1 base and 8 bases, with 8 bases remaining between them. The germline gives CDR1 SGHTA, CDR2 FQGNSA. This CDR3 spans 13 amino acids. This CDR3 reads CASSLGYGGELFF. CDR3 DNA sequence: TGTGCCAGCAGCTTAGGCTACGGAGGGGAGCTGTTTTTT.

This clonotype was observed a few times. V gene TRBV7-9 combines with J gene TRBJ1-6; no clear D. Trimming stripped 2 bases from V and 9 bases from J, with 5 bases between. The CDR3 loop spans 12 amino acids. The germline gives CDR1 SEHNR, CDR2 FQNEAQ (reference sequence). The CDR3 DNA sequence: TGTGCCAGCAGCTTAATGGGTTCACCCCTCCACTTT. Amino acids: CASSLMGSPLHF.

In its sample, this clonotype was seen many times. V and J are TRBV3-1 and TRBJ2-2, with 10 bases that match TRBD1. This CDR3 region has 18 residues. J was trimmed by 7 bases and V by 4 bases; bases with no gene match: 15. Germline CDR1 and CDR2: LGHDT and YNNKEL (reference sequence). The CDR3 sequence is CASSPSNGGTGVIGELFF. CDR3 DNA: TGTGCCAGCAGCCCTTCAAACGGGGGGACAGGGGTCATCGGGGAGCTGTTTTTT.

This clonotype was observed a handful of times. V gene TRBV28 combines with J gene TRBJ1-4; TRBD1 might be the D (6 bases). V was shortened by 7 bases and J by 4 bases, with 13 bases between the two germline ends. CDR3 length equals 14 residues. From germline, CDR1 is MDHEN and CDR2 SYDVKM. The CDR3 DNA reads TGTGCCAGCACTACAGGGTTGGGTAATGAAAAACTGTTTTTT. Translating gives CASTTGLGNEKLFF.

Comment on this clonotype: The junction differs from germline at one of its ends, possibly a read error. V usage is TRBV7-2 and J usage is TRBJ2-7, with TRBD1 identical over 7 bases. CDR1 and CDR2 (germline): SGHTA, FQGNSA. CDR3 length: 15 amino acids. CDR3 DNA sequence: TGTGTCAGCAGCTTAGTTGGGACAGTCTCCTACGAGCAGTACTTC. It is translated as CVSSLVGTVSYEQYF.

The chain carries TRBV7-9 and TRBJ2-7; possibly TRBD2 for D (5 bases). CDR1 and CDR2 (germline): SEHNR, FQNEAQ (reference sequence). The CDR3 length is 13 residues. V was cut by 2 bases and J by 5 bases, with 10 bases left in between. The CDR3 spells CASSLTPGNEQYF. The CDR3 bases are TGTGCCAGCAGCTTAACTCCGGGGAACGAGCAGTACTTC.

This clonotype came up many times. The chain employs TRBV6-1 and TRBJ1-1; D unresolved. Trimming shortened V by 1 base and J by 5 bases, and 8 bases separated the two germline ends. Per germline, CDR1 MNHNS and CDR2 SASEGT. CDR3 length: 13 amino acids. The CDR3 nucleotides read TGTGCCAGCAGTGAAGAGGTTGGGACTGAAGCTTTCTTT. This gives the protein CASSEEVGTEAFF.

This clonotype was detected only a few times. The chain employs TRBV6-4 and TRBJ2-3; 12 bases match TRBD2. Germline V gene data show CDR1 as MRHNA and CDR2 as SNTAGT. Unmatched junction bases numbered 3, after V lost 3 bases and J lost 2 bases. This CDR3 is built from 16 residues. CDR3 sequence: CASSELAGGSTDTQYF. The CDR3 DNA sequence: TGTGCCAGCAGTGAACTAGCGGGGGGCTCCACAGATACGCAGTATTTT.

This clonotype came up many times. The CDR3 sequence: CASSLQWNEQFF. CDR3 nucleotide sequence: TGTGCCAGCAGTCTTCAGTGGAATGAGCAGTTCTTC. J is TRBJ2-1 and V is TRBV12-3 or TRBV12-4; D not certain. The CDR3 has 12 residues. V was clipped by 5 bases and J by 7 bases, with 9 bases between them.

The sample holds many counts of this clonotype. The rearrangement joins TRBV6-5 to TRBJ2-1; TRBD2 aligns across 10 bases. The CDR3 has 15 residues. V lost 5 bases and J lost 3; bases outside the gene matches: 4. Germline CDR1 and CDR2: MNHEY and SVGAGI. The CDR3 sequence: CASSNVAGGYNEQFF. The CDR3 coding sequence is TGTGCCAGCAGTAACGTAGCGGGAGGCTACAATGAGCAGTTCTTC.

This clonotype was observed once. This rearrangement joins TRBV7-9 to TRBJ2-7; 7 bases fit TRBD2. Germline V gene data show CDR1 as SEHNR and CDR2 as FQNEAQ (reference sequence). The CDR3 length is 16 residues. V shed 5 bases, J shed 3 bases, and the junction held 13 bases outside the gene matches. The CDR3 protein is CASSREGSTGGYEQYF. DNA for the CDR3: TGTGCCAGCAGCCGGGAAGGCTCAACGGGGGGCTACGAGCAGTACTTC.

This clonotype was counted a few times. The CDR3 here is CAISLHENGYTF. CDR3 DNA: TGTGCCATCAGTCTACATGAAAATGGCTACACCTTC. The chain uses TRBV10-3 and TRBJ1-2, with D unresolved. This CDR3 is built from 12 residues. CDR1 is ENHRY and CDR2 is SYGVKD in the germline V gene. Trimming removed 5 bases at V and 6 bases at J, with 10 bases between.